This T cell receptor beta chain was observed in a study of identical twins. The CDR3 spans 13 residues. Germline V gives CDR1 KGHSH, CDR2 LQKENI. Trimming took off 3 bases at V and 6 bases at J, with 9 bases between the two ends. TCRdb re-derived calls from the 5' RACE reads in MiXCR, one entry per CDR3 protein. The sample carries about 280,000 distinct CDR3 sequences, about 8% recorded once. The sample was also reused in another study, on yellow fever vaccine responses in identical twins.

V is TRBV18 and J is TRBJ1-5, with D unclear. The sequence came from a woman aged 18-29 years in good health. The sequencing input was memory (CD45RO+) T cells sorted from blood. This CDR3 reads CASSPAAGQPQHF. CDR3 coding DNA: TGTGCCAGCTCACCTGCCGCCGGTCAGCCCCAGCATTTT.